Listed below are T cell receptor beta chains from one sample, sequenced in a study of molecular identifiers for immune sequencing clone quantification. TCRdb re-called the PCR reads with MiXCR, one entry per CDR3 protein. The sample lists about 510,000 distinct CDR3 sequences; roughly 24% were seen once. Material for sequencing was naive CD8+ T cells from blood, with Jurkat cell RNA spiked in. The receptors here all came from a human donor in good health. Some libraries in this study had Jurkat cell RNA spiked in. The CDR3 runs from the conserved cysteine through the conserved F or W. Each record gives: clone size, V gene, J gene, CDR3 protein. Clone size, where shown, is once, few, many, or a class for clones that have expanded.

>-|TRBV4-1|TRBJ2-1
CASSHQTRLNEQFF
>few|TRBV30|TRBJ2-5
CAWTGGESYETQYF
>many|TRBV29-1|TRBJ2-3
CSVEGGHLTDTQYF
>few|TRBV3-1|TRBJ2-1
CASSQVTSGYNEQFF
>-|TRBV2|TRBJ2-3
CASSTPSAAGIRTDTPYF
>-|TRBV4-3|TRBJ1-4
CASSQDRLAGATNEKLFF
>once|TRBV4-1|TRBJ2-2
CASSQEGQGITGELFF
>-|TRBV10-3|TRBJ2-1
CAISESDNEQFF
>-|TRBV19|TRBJ2-7
CASSIGTGRSYEQYF
>few|TRBV7-9|TRBJ2-3
CASRPAGEETQYF
>few|TRBV5-6|TRBJ2-5
CASSPGYEGETQYF
>many|TRBV7-9|TRBJ2-7
CASSLEAFSSYEQYF
>-|TRBV6-2/TRBV6-3|TRBJ2-3
CATLDRTDTQYF
>few|TRBV27|TRBJ2-5
CASSRTGEETQYF
>-|TRBV4-3|TRBJ2-7
CASSQGTSGKYYEQYF
>few|TRBV5-6|TRBJ1-1
CASSPPLNPNTEAFF
>-|TRBV5-6|TRBJ2-2
CASSPPRWAGGELFF
>many|TRBV5-6|TRBJ2-7
CASRLGTSSYEQYF
>-|TRBV6-1|TRBJ2-3
CASSEPPDSPTPDTQYF
>-|TRBV4-3|TRBJ1-3
CASSQGKSSGNTIYF
>many|TRBV12-3/TRBV12-4|TRBJ1-1
CATAGLLNMNTEAFF
>-|TRBV15|TRBJ1-4
CATRGEGAATNEKLFF
>-|TRBV7-9|TRBJ1-1
CASSSGTGAFF
>-|TRBV10-3|TRBJ2-1
CATGLAGVNEQFF
>many|TRBV6-5|TRBJ1-3
CASSYLGGSGNTIYF
>few|TRBV30|TRBJ2-7
CAWGTIRGYEQYF
>-|TRBV20-1|TRBJ2-2
CSARVEREPEELFF
>many|TRBV5-8|TRBJ2-3
CASSLGLAANTDTQYF
>-|TRBV6-5|TRBJ1-1
CASSSARQGDTEALF
>many|TRBV28|TRBJ2-7
CASSLEATTYEQYF
>-|TRBV7-9|TRBJ2-7
CASSLANGGPDSYEQYF
>many|TRBV5-4|TRBJ1-6
CASSFRGNSPLHF
>many|TRBV12-3/TRBV12-4|TRBJ2-5
CASSLSQFGTKETQYF